A single sample gave rise to the 9 T cell receptor beta chains below, sequenced in a study of blood T cell repertoires in COVID-19. The protocol was immunoSEQ multiplex PCR, while the TCRdb copy is restricted to in-frame clones and leaves out a portion. The data show fewer than 250,000 clones, about 88% seen once. The sample was PBMCs or T cells enriched from blood (not recorded which). The receptors come from a woman in her thirties or forties in a cohort exposed to, infected with or recovered from COVID-19 (not recorded which).

CDR3 protein: CASSLSDWGAGYGYTF. DNA for the CDR3: TGTGCCAGCAGCTTATCGGATTGGGGCGCCGGCTATGGCTACACCTTC. The gene calls are TRBV7-9 and TRBJ1-2; a weak D match, TRBD1 (5 bases). The CDR3 contains 16 residues. Germline CDR1 SEHNR, CDR2 FQNEAQ (reference sequence). V lost 2 bases to trimming and J lost 4 bases, with 17 bases between them. Full variable domain (outside the CDR3, taken from reference TRBV7-9 and TRBJ1-2): DTGVSQNPRHKITKRGQNVTFRCDPISEHNRLYWYRQTLGQGPEFLTYFQNEAQLEKSRLLSDRFSAERPKGSFSTLEIQRTEQGDSAMYLCASSLSDWGAGYGYTFGSGTRLTVV.

The CDR3 bases are TGTGCCACCAGCAGAGCGAAGGGGTCTGGAAACACCATATATTTT. Residues: CATSRAKGSGNTIYF. The chain is built from TRBV15 and TRBJ1-3, with a weak D call TRBD1 (5 bases). Germline-derived CDR1 and CDR2 are LNHNV and YYDKDF (reference sequence). This CDR3 has 15 amino acids. The V end lost 1 base, the J end lost 1 base, and 8 bases lay between the germline ends.

This chain connects TRBV7-2 to TRBJ2-2; 12 bases align to TRBD2. With V trimmed by 10 bases and J by 6 bases, 12 bases remained unmatched. The CDR3 has 16 amino acids. Germline V gene sequence: CDR1 SGHTA, CDR2 FQGNSA. The DNA for the CDR3 is TGTGCCACGCCCCGACTAGCGGGGGTCACGGCCGGGGAGCTGTTTTTT. Its translation: CATPRLAGVTAGELFF.

As for this clone: Other nucleotide sequences in the sample specify the same CDR3. CDR3: CASSAGTGYEQYF. Written as DNA, the CDR3 is TGTGCCAGCAGTGCCGGGACAGGCTACGAGCAGTACTTC. This chain connects TRBV2 to TRBJ2-7; 8 positions match TRBD1. The CDR3 consists of 13 residues. From germline, CDR1 is SNHLY and CDR2 FYNNEI. Trimming took 4 bases from V and 3 from J; bases not matched to a gene: 2. Full variable domain (missing parts from reference TRBV2 and TRBJ2-7): EPEVTQTPSHQVTQMGQEVILRCVPISNHLYFYWYRQILGQKVEFLVSFYNNEISEKSEIFDDQFSVERPDGSNFTLKIRSTKLEDSAMYFCASSAGTGYEQYFGPGTRLTVT.

The rearrangement uses TRBV28 and TRBJ1-2, with D possibly TRBD1 on 5 matching bases. CDR1 is MDHEN, CDR2 SYDVKM, per germline. The V gene lost 8 bases and the J gene lost 5 bases, with 18 bases spanning the gap. CDR3 length: 14 residues. CDR3 coding DNA: TGTGCCAGCCGAAACGCGGGGGAGGGTTATGGCTACACCTTC. As protein: CASRNAGEGYGYTF.

The count of this clone is one. V and J are TRBV25-1 and TRBJ2-1; 9 bases are shared with TRBD1. The V and J ends lost 6 bases and 4 bases, in that order; junction bases with no gene match: 1. In germline, CDR1 is MGHDK, CDR2 SYGVNS. The CDR3 consists of 13 residues. CDR3 bases: TGTGCCAGCAGGGGGACAGGGTACAATGAGCAGTTCTTC. Translating gives CASRGTGYNEQFF.

J is TRBJ1-2 and V is TRBV25-1; D unclear. The ends were cut back, 2 bases at V and 2 bases at J, with 12 bases in the middle. Germline values: CDR1 MGHDK, CDR2 SYGVNS. This CDR3 has 15 amino acids. The CDR3 nucleotides read TGTGCCAGCAGTGAACTGCCAGGTAAGAACTATGGCTACACCTTC. Translating it yields CASSELPGKNYGYTF.

This chain uses TRBV6-5 with TRBJ2-7, with 12 positions matching TRBD1. This CDR3 comprises 13 residues. The germline gives CDR1 MNHEY, CDR2 SVGAGI. With 10 bases clipped from V and 5 bases from J, the junction kept 6 bases outside the gene matches. The CDR3 DNA reads as TGTGCCACCGGGGACAGGGGGCTGAACGAGCAGTACTTC. Translated, it gives CATGDRGLNEQYF.

The rearrangement uses TRBV3-1 (or the pseudogene TRBV3-2) and TRBJ2-3; D is ambiguous. CDR3 length: 13 residues. V dropped 4 bases and J dropped 3 bases, with 8 bases sitting between them. Germline CDR1 and CDR2: LGHDT and YNNKEL (reference sequence). The chain's CDR3 is CASSLLGTDTQYF. In DNA, the CDR3 is TGTGCCAGCAGCCTGCTCGGTACAGATACGCAGTATTTT.